What follows is one T cell receptor beta chain and its context. The PCR used 60 Vbeta and 13 Jbeta primers. Generated by immunoSEQ multiplex PCR, the TCRdb table keeps only in-frame clones and is missing some. The data hold over 150,000 clones, with 70% to 85% observed a single time. The data were obtained in a study of cytomegalovirus exposure and HLA in healthy donors. CDR3 size: 15 residues. CDR1 is GTSNPN and CDR2 is SVGIG in the germline V gene (reference sequence). Trimming removed 0 bases from V and 6 bases from J, with 15 bases in between. Source material: PBMCs. The chain combines TRBV30 with TRBJ1-5; weak D call: TRBD1 (6 bases). This sequence was found in a man in his forties in good health and CMV-seronegative. DNA for the CDR3: TGTGCCTGGAGTGTACATACAGGGCGTCCTCAGCCCCAGCATTTT. Translation: CAWSVHTGRPQPQHF.